This T cell receptor beta chain was identified in a study of blood T cell repertoires in COVID-19 (TCRdb year 2020). Background on the whole study: Samples covering the acute and convalescent phases of COVID-19 were provided by collaborators in the United States, Italy and Spain. The material from the prospective study consisted of cDNA or gDNA derived from T cells, B-cell-depleted T cells, or PBMCs. Deeply sampled blood TCRbeta repertoires from subjects exposed to, actively infected with, or recovered from COVID-19 were included in the dataset. The repertoires were released in a freely available public database intended as a resource for research on the immune response to SARS-CoV-2. The samples were drawn from the first 160 participants of the ongoing ImmuneRACE study and from 1,254 subjects provided by 6 global collaborators. The sample metadata nearly always contained a de-identified subject ID, COVID-19 status, age in years and sex. Where HLA class I and class II types were available, the types were taken from metadata supplied by the sample provider, not from assay-based typing. Study-wide conclusions, independent of this receptor: The amount of clinical and demographic metadata varied by source and participant and was provided uncurated.

TCRbeta CDR3 regions were amplified from genomic DNA using the immunoSEQ Assay, a bias-controlled multiplex PCR. From the authors' description of their analysis: Nucleated cell counts per sample were estimated from amplification of reference gene primers within the assay. To quantify the absolute abundance of each unique TCRbeta CDR3 rearrangement, sequence reads were collapsed and filtered. For each sample, productive Simpson clonality was calculated by taking the square root of Simpson's diversity index across productive rearrangements. Here the immuneACCESS table is served through TCRdb, limited to in-frame sequences with V and J called. Missing clones are a known gap in these copies; in checked studies unresolved V genes cover under half, and the rest lacks a known reason. That table furnishes V, J and clone size, whereas the DNA furnished D and trimming. The sample data list roughly 350,000 clones, and around 90% of these were observed just once. Together, the top ten hold 18% of the sample.

Enrolling through a virtual design, the prospective study's participants ranged in age from roughly 18 to 89 years and lived across about two dozen United States geographic areas. In the prospective study, cohorts were assigned on the basis of participant-reported clinical history obtained from a screening survey and a study questionnaire. For ImmuneRACE Cohort 3, a participant was defined as recovered based on two consecutive negative NP/OP PCR tests, clearance by a healthcare professional, or resolution of symptoms. Mobile phlebotomists in the prospective study collected whole blood, serum and a nasopharyngeal or oropharyngeal swab from every participant. Participants in the prospective study had the option to provide additional blood draws and questionnaires over a roughly two-month period. Before DNA extraction, blood samples from the prospective study were shipped at room temperature or frozen.

The germline V gene provides CDR1 KGHSH and CDR2 LQKENI. The cysteine opens and the phenylalanine closes a CDR3 of 13 amino acids. The entry retains the CDR3 DNA only, 39 bases that are in frame from base 1. V lost 6 bases and J lost 4 bases; the stretch between them is 10 bases long. A remark on this clone: Its target antigen remains unknown. Base qualities are not recorded, but no much larger clone differs from it by a single base.

Sequenced material: PBMCs or T cells enriched from blood (not recorded which). The receptor comes from a young woman who had recovered from COVID-19. The V and J segments used are TRBV18 and TRBJ1-3, with the D gene call left open. The CDR3 here reads CASSPNSGNTIYF. The DNA is as follows: TGTGCCAGCTCGCCAAACTCAGGAAACACCATATATTTT.